This TCR beta chain was obtained from a study of OX40 agonist ivuxolimab in advanced cancers. Background on the study: Every 2 weeks, ivuxolimab was infused into the patients intravenously at between 0.01 and 10 mg/kg.

Study observations and caveats: Part of the nonresponder group also had normalized T-cell clonal expansion that was low. Dose levels from 0.1 to 3.0 mg/kg saw CD4+ and CD8+ blood T cells expand clonally by week 6.

A single count supports this clone. What it recognizes is unknown. Systemic immunosuppression or a history of autoimmune disease excluded patients. Profiling relied on immunoSEQ multiplex PCR, and the TCRdb table lists in-frame clones only, not all of them. The data show approximately 50,000 clones, 80% seen once. V trimming: 5 bases; J trimming: 6 bases; junction bases outside the gene matches: 3. This CDR3 contains 14 residues. CDR1 and CDR2 from the germline V gene are MNHEY and SMNVEV (reference sequence). This specimen was CD4+ or CD8+ T cells sorted from blood, taken in a trial of the OX40 agonist ivuxolimab. This sequence joins TRBV27 and TRBJ1-4; 10 bases fit TRBD1. The sequence came from an adult with an advanced solid tumor such as melanoma, head and neck, liver or kidney cancer. The CDR3 loop reads CASSHGTGDEKLFF. CDR3 bases: TGTGCCAGCAGTCACGGGACAGGGGATGAAAAACTGTTTTTT.